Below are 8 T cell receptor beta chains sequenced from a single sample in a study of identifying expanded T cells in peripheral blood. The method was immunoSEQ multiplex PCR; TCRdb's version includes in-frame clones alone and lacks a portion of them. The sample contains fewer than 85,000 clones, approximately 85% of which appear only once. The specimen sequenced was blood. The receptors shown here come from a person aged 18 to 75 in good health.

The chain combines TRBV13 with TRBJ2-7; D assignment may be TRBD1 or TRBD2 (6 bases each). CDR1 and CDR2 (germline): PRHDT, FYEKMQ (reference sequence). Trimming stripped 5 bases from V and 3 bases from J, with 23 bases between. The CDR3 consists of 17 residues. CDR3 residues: CASSPASGAGVLYEQYF. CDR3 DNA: TGTGCCAGCAGCCCCGCGTCGGGGGCAGGGGTTCTCTACGAGCAGTACTTC.

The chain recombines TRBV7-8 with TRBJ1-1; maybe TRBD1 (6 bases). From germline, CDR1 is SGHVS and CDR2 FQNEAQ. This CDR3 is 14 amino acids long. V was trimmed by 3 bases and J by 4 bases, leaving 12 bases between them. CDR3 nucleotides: TGTGCCAGCAGCTTGGAGCGGACAGTCACTGAAGCTTTCTTT. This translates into CASSLERTVTEAFF.

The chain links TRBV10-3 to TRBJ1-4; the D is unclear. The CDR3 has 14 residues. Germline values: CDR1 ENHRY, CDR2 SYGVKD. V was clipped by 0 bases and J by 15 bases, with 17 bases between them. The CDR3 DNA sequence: TGTGCCATCAGTGAGTCGAGCCAGGCAGGAAACGTGTTTTTT. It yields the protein CAISESSQAGNVFF.

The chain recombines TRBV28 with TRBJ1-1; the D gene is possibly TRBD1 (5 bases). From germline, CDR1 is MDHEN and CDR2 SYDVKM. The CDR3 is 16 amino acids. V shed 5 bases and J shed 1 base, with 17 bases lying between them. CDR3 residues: CASSTLSGGANTEAFF. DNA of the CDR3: TGTGCCAGCAGTACCCTCTCGGGCGGGGCGAACACTGAAGCTTTCTTT. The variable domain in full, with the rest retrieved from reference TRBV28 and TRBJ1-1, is DVKVTQSSRYLVKRTGEKVFLECVQDMDHENMFWYRQDPGLGLRLIYFSYDVKMKEKGDIPEGYSVSREKKERFSLILESASTNQTSMYLCASSTLSGGANTEAFFGQGTRLTVV.

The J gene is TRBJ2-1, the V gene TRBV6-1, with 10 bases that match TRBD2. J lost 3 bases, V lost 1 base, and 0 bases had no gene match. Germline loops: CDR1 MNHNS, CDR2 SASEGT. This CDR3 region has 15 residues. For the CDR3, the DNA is TGTGCCAGCAGTGAAGGACTAGCGGGCTACAATGAGCAGTTCTTC. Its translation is CASSEGLAGYNEQFF.

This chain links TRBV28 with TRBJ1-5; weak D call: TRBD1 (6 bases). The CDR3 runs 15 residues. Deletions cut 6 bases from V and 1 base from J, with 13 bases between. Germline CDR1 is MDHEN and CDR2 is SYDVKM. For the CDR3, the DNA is TGTGCCAGCAGGAGGGAGGGGGTGAGCAATCAGCCCCAGCATTTT. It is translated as CASRREGVSNQPQHF.

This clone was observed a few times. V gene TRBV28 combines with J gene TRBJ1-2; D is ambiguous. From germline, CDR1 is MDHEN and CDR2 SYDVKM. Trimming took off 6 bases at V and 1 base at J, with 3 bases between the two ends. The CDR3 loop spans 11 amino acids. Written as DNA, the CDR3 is TGTGCCAGCAGGCTTAACTATGGCTACACCTTC. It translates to CASRLNYGYTF.

CDR3 sequence reads: CASSPISRDRAGDKNIQYF. The CDR3 region has the DNA TGTGCCAGCTCACCGATTTCTCGGGACAGGGCGGGTGACAAAAACATTCAGTACTTC. The V and J genes are TRBV18 and TRBJ2-4; 9 positions match TRBD1. V lost 3 bases and J lost 3; bases outside the gene matches: 15. Per germline, CDR1 KGHSH and CDR2 LQKENI. The CDR3 sequence is 19 residues long.